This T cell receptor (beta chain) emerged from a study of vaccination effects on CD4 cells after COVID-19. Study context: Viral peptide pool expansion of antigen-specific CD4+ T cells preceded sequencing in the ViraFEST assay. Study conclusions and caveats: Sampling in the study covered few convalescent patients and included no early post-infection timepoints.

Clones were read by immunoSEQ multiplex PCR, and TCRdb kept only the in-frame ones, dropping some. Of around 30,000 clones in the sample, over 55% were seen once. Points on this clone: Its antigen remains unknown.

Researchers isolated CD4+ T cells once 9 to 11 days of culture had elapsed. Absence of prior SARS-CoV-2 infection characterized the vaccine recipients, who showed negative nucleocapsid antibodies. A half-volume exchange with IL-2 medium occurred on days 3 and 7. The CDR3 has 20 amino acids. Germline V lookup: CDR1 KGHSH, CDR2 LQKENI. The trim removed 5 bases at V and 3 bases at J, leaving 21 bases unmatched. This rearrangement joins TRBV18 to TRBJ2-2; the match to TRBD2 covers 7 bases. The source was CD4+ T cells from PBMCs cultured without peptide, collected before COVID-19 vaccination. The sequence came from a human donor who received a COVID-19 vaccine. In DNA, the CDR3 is TGTGCCAGCTCATCTCCCCCCGGACAAATAGCGGGTAGTCACACCGGGGAGCTGTTTTTT. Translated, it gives CASSSPPGQIAGSHTGELFF.